The sequence of this TCR beta chain was determined in a study of blood T cell repertoires in COVID-19. Turning to the study itself: Acute-phase and convalescent COVID-19 samples originated in the United States, Italy and Spain. Sample material is recorded as cDNA or gDNA derived from T cells, B-cell-depleted T cells, or PBMCs.

In the original workflow: Amplification of reference gene primers was used by the study to estimate nucleated cell counts. Produced via immunoSEQ multiplex PCR; TCRdb's table is partial and in-frame only. That table is the source of V, J and clone size, and D and trimming were worked out from the DNA. The sample shows about 48,000 clones, approximately 80% of them seen only once. The origin of this receptor is a man between 35 and 55 years old with acute or convalescent COVID-19. The material sequenced was peripheral blood.

The CDR3 reads CAWTLSNYGYTF. The CDR3 DNA reads as TGTGCCTGGACCCTCAGTAACTATGGCTACACCTTC. The chain combines TRBV30 with TRBJ1-2, with D unresolved. V dropped 4 bases and J dropped 1 base, with 7 bases sitting between them. CDR1 and CDR2 (germline): GTSNPN, SVGIG (reference sequence). CDR3 size: 12 residues.